This T cell receptor beta chain derives from a study of regulatory and conventional T cells in RAG deficiency. Whole-study results and caveats: RAG-deficient patients showed markedly lower Shannon entropy and higher Simpson indices than control T-cell subsets. Omenn CD25-high CD127-low cells may be activated cells, not true Tregs.

The sorted conventional CD4+ T cells were CD25-low and CD127-high, with genomic DNA sequenced. For this clone: Its matching antigen is unknown.

Using immunoSEQ multiplex PCR, the repertoire was profiled, and TCRdb retains in-frame clones only, with some absent. Of about 30,000 clones listed, about 76% are singletons. The CDR3 contains 15 residues. Between the trimmed V and J ends, which lost 3 bases and 5 bases, there was a span of 16 bases. These same records also appear under a second study, on regulatory T cells. That work contributes: The PCR used 52 TRBV and 13 TRBJ primers.

The sequenced material came from CD4+ effector T cells sorted from blood. The rearrangement joins TRBV23-1 to TRBJ1-1; D may be TRBD1 (6 bases). TRBV23-1 is an ORF for which the function is uncertain. This TCR derives from a human donor in good health. CDR3 sequence reads: CASSHRRGVFTEAFF. The DNA of the CDR3 is TGCGCCAGCAGTCACCGCAGGGGCGTATTTACTGAAGCTTTCTTT.